This T cell receptor beta chain was sequenced for a study of shared clonotypes between healthy human individuals (dated by TCRdb to 2020 to 2022). Regarding the study in general: A few men and two women, aged 18 to 49 years, made up the cohort. For each donor, CD4 naive and CD4 memory were each run on three plates, CD8 naive on two plates, and CD8 memory on one plate. To estimate repertoire size and how much clonotypes are shared between individuals, the study performed deep sequencing of blood TCR repertoires from a few healthy adults. Different laboratories and diverse techniques were used to prepare libraries and sequence TCR repertoires, to increase sequencing depth and limit assay-specific biases. Leukapheresis yielded between about 0.85 and 10 billion PBMCs per donor. Broad study findings and their caveats: The small number of donors limited the genetic and exposure-history diversity represented. Estimated clonotype richness was generally larger for naive than for memory subsets. Compared with non-shared clonotypes, clonotypes shared by all four sorted-subset donors had higher generation probabilities. Sampling was restricted to blood, and TCR repertoires in tissues likely differ from the TCR repertoires found in blood. Incomplete sequencing was indicated by rarefaction of sorted-subset datasets, despite the large sequencing depth. Sharing across four donors was observed for about 5% of naive CD4, about 3.2% of naive CD8, around 2.5% of memory CD4, and less than 0.45% of memory CD8 clonotypes. Pairwise subsampling led to the expectation that sequencing depth would affect the degree of clonotype sharing among donors.

Concerning this clone: No cognate antigen has been identified for it. Base-call qualities are not available, and no considerably larger clone is one nucleotide away.

Using the deep immunoSEQ assay, TCR CDR3 regions were amplified from genomic DNA by multiplex PCR. Extracted genomic DNA from each cell subset was spread evenly across all wells of several immunoSEQ 96-well plates, with each plate serving as a replicate. Each replicate PCR for sorted subsets received around 0.2 ug genomic DNA, equal to tens of thousands of T cell genomes. The purified libraries were quantified using a Qubit 3.0 fluorometer, sized with a Bioanalyzer 2100, and then quantified again using the KAPA Library Quantification kit. Every immunoSEQ 96-well plate was sequenced on a separate single-read 150-cycle Illumina NextSeq 550 flow cell. For the original study's pipeline: The immunoSEQ output contained only junctional sequences without quality scores, so filtering could not match that applied to full-length reads. To assign V/J genes and CDR3, sequences were annotated using PyIR, a Python wrapper for IgBLAST v1.9, with IMGT germline references. Reads were filtered out if the reads had weak V/J assignments (E-value above 1e-6), no CDR3, stop codons, out-of-frame junctions, or ambiguous translated residues. V3J clonotypes were defined as sequences sharing the same inferred V gene, J gene, and CDR3 amino acid sequence. The percentage overlap between two repertoires was calculated by dividing the number of shared unique clonotypes by the size of the smaller repertoire. Three approaches were used to assess repertoire richness: RTK rarefaction, the Chao1 estimator, and Recon v2.1 estimates of unobserved clonotypes. For all TCRbeta clonotypes obtained by the gDNA method from a few donors, generation probabilities were computed with OLGA. The immuneACCESS repertoire file appears here via TCRdb, limited to in-frame rearrangements. These files lack a portion of the clones; in checked studies, under half of the deficit traces to unresolved V genes, and the cause of the others is not known. V and J calls and clone size are given by that table; D and trimming were obtained from the DNA. This sample holds approximately 2.3 million clones; 80% to 95% were observed only once. The top ten constitute under 0.45% of the sample.

V lost 1 base and J lost 7 bases, and the count of bases not matched to a germline gene is 17. The CDR3, cysteine through phenylalanine, is 18 amino acids long. The CDR3 DNA has 54 bases and is translated from base 1. CDR1 and CDR2 are read off the germline V gene as SGHDT and YYEEEE. Healthy HIV-negative adults with no recently reported acute infections or vaccinations were included as donors. All donors were Caucasian adults living in Nashville, Tennessee, USA. CD4+ T cells were enriched through magnetic negative selection, after which naive cells were positively selected on CD45RA and the remaining negative fraction served as the memory subset. Blood was obtained by leukapheresis, after which PBMCs were separated by Ficoll-Histopaque density gradient centrifugation and cryopreserved in liquid nitrogen vapor phase. Analytical flow cytometry was used to check the purity and quantity of every magnetically sorted T cell population. Genomic DNA was isolated from every sorted fraction and measured by UV absorbance on a Nanodrop 2000c.

The clonotype comes from a young man in good health. Some clones in this sample may be carry-over from other donors' samples. Recombination connected TRBV5-6 to TRBJ2-7, with TRBD2 matching 10 junction bases. The sequenced sample was naive CD4+ T cells from PBMCs. The intended sense of this specimen's cell subset or site label: CD45RA+ positively selected. CDR3 sequence: CASSLYPPPAGGLGEQYF. The DNA sequence is TGTGCCAGCAGCTTGTACCCCCCCCCAGCGGGAGGGCTTGGGGAGCAGTACTTC.